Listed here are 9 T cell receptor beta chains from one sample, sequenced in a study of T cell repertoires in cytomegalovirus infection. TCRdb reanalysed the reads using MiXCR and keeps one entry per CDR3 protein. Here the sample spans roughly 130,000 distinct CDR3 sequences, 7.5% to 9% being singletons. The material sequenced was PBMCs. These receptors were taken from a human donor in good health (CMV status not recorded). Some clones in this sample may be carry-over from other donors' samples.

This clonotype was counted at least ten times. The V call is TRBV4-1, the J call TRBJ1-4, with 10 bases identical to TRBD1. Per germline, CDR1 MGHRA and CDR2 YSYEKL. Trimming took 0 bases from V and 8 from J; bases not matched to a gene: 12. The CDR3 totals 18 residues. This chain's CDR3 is CASSQDGPDRGQKEKLFF. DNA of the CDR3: TGCGCCAGCAGCCAAGATGGCCCCGACAGGGGGCAGAAAGAAAAACTGTTTTTT.

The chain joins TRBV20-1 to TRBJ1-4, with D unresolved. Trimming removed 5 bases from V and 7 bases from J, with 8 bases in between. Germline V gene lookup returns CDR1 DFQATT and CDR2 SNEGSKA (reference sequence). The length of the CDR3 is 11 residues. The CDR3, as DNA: TGCAGTGCTGCTCCAGGTGAAAAACTGTTTTTT. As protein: CSAAPGEKLFF.

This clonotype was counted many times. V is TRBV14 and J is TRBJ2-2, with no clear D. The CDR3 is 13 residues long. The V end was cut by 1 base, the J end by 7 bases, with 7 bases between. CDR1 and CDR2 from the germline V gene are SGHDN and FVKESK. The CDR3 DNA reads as TGTGCCAGCAGCCAAGTTTACAGCGGGGAGCTGTTTTTT. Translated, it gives CASSQVYSGELFF.

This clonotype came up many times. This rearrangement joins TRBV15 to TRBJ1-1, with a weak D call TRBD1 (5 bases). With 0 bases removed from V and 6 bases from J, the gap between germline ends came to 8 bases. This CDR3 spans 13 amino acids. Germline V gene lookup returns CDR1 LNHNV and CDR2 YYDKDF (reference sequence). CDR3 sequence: CATSRDSTAEAFF. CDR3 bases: TGTGCCACCAGCAGAGATTCGACAGCTGAAGCTTTCTTT.

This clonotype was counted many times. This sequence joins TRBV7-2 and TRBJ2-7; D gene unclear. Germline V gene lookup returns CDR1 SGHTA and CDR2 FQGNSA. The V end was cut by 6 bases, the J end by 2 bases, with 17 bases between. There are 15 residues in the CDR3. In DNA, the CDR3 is TGTGCCAGCAGTTCCGACATTTCAGGCGCCTACGAGCAGTACTTC. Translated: CASSSDISGAYEQYF.

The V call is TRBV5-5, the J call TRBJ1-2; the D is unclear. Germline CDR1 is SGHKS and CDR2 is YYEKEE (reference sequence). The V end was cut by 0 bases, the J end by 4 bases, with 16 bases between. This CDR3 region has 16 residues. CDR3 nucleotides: TGTGCCAGCAGCTTGGTTGTCGCACCCGCCTCCTATGGCTACACCTTC. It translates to CASSLVVAPASYGYTF.

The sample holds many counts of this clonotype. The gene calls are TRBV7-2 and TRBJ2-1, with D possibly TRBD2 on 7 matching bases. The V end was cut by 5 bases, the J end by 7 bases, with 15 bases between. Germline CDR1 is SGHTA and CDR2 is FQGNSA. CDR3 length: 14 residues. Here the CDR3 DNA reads TGTGCCAGCAGCGGGGGGGCTAGGCGAAATGAGCAGTTCTTC. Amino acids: CASSGGARRNEQFF. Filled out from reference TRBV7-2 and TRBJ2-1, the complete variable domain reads GAGVSQSPSNKVTEKGKDVELRCDPISGHTALYWYRQSLGQGLEFLIYFQGNSAPDKSGLPSDRFSAERTGGSVSTLTIQRTQQEDSAVYLCASSGGARRNEQFFGPGTRLTVL.

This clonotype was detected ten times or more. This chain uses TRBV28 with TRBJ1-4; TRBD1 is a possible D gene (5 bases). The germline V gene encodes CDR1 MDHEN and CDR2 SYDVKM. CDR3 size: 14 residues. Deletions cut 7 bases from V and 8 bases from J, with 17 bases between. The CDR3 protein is CASTLGGTGEKLFF. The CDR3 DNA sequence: TGTGCCAGCACCCTTGGGGGGACCGGGGAAAAACTGTTTTTT. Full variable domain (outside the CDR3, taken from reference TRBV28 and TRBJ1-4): DVKVTQSSRYLVKRTGEKVFLECVQDMDHENMFWYRQDPGLGLRLIYFSYDVKMKEKGDIPEGYSVSREKKERFSLILESASTNQTSMYLCASTLGGTGEKLFFGSGTQLSVL.

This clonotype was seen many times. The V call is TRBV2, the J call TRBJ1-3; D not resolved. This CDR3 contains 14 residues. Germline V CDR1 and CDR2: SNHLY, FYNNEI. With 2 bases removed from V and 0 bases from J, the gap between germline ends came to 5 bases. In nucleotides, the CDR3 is TGTGCCAGCAGTGAAAGGCGCTCTGGAAACACCATATATTTT. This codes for CASSERRSGNTIYF.